These 5 T cell receptor beta chains came from one sample sequenced in a study of blood T cells in healthy people across ages. The authors ran a second PCR of roughly 7 to 11 cycles using a sample-barcoded 5' primer and a J-beta primer mix. TCRdb itself ran the 5' RACE reads through MiXCR, one entry per CDR3 protein. This table has hundreds of thousands of distinct CDR3 sequences, 20% to 30% appearing once. These records were also assigned to another study, of T cells of mothers and their children.

Sequenced: blood. The receptors here all came from a boy younger than 18 in good health.

This clonotype was seen a few times. The chain has TRBV4-1 and TRBJ1-4; TRBD1 might be the D (5 bases). Trimming took 1 base from V and 2 from J, leaving 14 bases between them. CDR3 length: 17 residues. Germline assignment: CDR1 MGHRA and CDR2 YSYEKL. The CDR3 DNA reads as TGCGCCAGCAGCCAAGGTCTCTTTGGGACGACTAATGAAAAACTGTTTTTT. As protein: CASSQGLFGTTNEKLFF.

The genes are TRBV15 and TRBJ2-1; the D call may be TRBD1 or TRBD2 (5 bases each). The J call may be incorrect, as the DNA end agrees better with TRBJ2-5. The CDR3 has 14 amino acids. The germline V gene has CDR1 LNHNV and CDR2 YYDKDF (reference sequence). The CDR3 protein is CATSFTGLQETQYF. The DNA of the CDR3 is TGTGCCACCAGCTTTACAGGACTCCAAGAGACCCAGTACTTC.

The chain uses TRBV6-5 and TRBJ2-3; 9 bases fit TRBD1. Germline CDR1 reads MNHEY; CDR2 reads SVGAGI. The V segment lost 4 bases and the J segment 1 base; nucleotides outside the gene matches: 3. The CDR3 spans 15 residues. CDR3 in amino acids: CASSSRDRGTDTQYF. Written as DNA, the CDR3 is TGTGCCAGCAGTTCCCGGGACAGGGGCACAGATACGCAGTATTTT.

This clonotype was counted only a few times. The J gene is TRBJ1-3, the V gene TRBV20-1; D not certain. Germline-derived CDR1 and CDR2 are DFQATT and SNEGSKA (reference sequence). The CDR3 extends over 14 amino acids. Trimming pared 5 bases from V and 0 bases from J, leaving 11 bases between. This chain's CDR3 is CSAARGGSGNTIYF. CDR3 DNA sequence: TGCAGTGCTGCCCGTGGCGGCTCTGGAAACACCATATATTTT.

The chain carries TRBV5-1 and TRBJ2-3; 14 bases match TRBD2. CDR1 is SGHRS and CDR2 is YFSETQ in the germline V gene. V gave up 0 bases and J gave up 5 bases; unmatched junction bases: 2. The CDR3 contains 16 residues. CDR3 loop: CASSLGLAGGEDTQYF. In DNA, the CDR3 is TGCGCCAGCAGCTTGGGACTAGCGGGGGGGGAAGATACGCAGTATTTT.